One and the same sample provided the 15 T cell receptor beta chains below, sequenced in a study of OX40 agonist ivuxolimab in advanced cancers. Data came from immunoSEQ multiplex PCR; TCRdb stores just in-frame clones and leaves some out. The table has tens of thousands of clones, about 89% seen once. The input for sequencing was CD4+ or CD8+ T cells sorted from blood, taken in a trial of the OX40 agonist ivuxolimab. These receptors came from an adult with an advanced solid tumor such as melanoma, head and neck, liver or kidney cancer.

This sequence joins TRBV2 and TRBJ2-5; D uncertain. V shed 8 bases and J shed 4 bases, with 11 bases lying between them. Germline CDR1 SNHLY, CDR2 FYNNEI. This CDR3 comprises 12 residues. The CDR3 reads CASLPAGETQYF. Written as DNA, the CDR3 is TGTGCCAGCTTACCGGCAGGAGAGACCCAGTACTTC.

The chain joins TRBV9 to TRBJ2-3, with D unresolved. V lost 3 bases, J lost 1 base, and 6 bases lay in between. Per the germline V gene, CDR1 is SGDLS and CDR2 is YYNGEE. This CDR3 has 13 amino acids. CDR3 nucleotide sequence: TGTGCCAGCAGCGACCGGGGCACAGATACGCAGTATTTT. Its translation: CASSDRGTDTQYF.

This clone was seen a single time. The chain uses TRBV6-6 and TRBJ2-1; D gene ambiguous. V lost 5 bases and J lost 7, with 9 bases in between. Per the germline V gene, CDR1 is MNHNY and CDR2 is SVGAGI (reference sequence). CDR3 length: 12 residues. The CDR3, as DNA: TGTGCCAGCAGTAAAGACCCTAATGAGCAGTTCTTC. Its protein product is CASSKDPNEQFF.

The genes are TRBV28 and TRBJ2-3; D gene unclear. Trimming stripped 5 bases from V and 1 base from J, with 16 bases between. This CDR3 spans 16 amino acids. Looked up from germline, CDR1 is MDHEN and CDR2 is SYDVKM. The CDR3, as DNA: TGTGCCAGCAGTCCTCGTTTAGGGTCGCGCACAGATACGCAGTATTTT. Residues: CASSPRLGSRTDTQYF.

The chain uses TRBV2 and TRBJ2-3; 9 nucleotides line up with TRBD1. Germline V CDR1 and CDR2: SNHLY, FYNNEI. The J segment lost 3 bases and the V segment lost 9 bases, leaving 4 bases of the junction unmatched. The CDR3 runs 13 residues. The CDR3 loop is CARWDRVTDTQYF. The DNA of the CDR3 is TGTGCCAGATGGGACAGGGTTACAGATACGCAGTATTTT.

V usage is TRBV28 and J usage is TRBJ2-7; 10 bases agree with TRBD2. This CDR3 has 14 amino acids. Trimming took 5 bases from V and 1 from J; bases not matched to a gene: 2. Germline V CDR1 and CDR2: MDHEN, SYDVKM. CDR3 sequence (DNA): TGTGCCAGCAGTCGAGCGGGAGGGTCCTACGAGCAGTACTTC. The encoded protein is CASSRAGGSYEQYF.

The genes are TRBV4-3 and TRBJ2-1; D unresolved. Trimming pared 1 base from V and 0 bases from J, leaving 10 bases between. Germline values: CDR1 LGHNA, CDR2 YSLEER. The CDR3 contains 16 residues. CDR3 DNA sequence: TGCGCCAGCAGCCAAGGGGTTGGAAGCTCCTACAATGAGCAGTTCTTC. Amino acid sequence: CASSQGVGSSYNEQFF.

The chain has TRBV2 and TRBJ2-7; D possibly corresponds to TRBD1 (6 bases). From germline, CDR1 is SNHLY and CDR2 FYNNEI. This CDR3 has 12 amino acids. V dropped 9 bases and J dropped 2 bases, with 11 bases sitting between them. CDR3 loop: CARADSTYEQYF. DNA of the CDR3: TGTGCCAGGGCGGACAGCACCTACGAGCAGTACTTC.

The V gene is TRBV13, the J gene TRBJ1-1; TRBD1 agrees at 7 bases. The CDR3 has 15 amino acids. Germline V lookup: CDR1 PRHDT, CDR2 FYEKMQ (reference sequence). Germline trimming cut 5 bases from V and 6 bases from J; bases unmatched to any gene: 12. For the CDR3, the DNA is TGTGCCAGCAGCCCCGGACTGGAGGGGGCCTCTGAAGCTTTCTTT. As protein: CASSPGLEGASEAFF. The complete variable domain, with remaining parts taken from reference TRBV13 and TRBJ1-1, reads AAGVIQSPRHLIKEKRETATLKCYPIPRHDTVYWYQQGPGQDPQFLISFYEKMQSDKGSIPDRFSAQQFSDYHSELNMSSLELGDSALYFCASSPGLEGASEAFFGQGTRLTVV.

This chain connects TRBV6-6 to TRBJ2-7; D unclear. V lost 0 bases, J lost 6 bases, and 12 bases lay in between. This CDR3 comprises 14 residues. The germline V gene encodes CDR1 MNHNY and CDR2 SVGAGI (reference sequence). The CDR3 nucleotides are TGTGCCAGCAGTTACTCCCTAGGTACAAGCGAGCAGTACTTC. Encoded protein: CASSYSLGTSEQYF.

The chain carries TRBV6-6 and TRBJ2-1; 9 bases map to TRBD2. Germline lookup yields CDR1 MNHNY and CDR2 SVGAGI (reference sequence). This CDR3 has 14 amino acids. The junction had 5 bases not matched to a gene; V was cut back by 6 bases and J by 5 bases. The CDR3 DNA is TGTGCCAGCAGCTTAGCGGGAGTTGACAATGAGCAGTTCTTC. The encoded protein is CASSLAGVDNEQFF.

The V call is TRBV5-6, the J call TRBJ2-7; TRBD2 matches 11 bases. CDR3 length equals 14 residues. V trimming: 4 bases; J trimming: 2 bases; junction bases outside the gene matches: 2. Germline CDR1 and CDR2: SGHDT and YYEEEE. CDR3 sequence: CASSLAGGTYEQYF. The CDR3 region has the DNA TGTGCCAGCAGCCTAGCGGGAGGAACCTACGAGCAGTACTTC.

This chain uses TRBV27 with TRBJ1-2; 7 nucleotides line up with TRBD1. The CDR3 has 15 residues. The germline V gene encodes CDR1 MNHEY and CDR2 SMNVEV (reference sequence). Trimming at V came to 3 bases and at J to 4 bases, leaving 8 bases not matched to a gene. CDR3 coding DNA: TGTGCCAGCAGTTTGGATGCAGGGGGAGGCTATGGCTACACCTTC. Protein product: CASSLDAGGGYGYTF.

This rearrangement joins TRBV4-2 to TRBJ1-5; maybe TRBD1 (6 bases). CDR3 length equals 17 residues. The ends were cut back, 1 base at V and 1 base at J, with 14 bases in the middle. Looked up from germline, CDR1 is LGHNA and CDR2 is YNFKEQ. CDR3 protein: CASSQAGTRGSNQPQHF. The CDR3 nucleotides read TGTGCCAGCAGCCAAGCAGGAACCAGGGGAAGCAATCAGCCCCAGCATTTT.

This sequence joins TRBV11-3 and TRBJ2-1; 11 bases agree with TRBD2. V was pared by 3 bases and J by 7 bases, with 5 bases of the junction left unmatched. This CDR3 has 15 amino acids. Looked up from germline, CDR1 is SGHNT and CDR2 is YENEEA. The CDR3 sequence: CASSFTSGSPNEQFF. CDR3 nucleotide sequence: TGTGCCAGCAGCTTTACTAGCGGGAGTCCGAATGAGCAGTTCTTC.